This T cell receptor beta chain was documented in a study of cytomegalovirus exposure and HLA in healthy donors. Points from the study as a whole: Of the V segments, some could not be distinguished, including TRBV6-2 and TRBV6-3, and were excluded.

13 Jbeta primers and 60 Vbeta primers were used for the PCR. Data came from immunoSEQ multiplex PCR; TCRdb stores just in-frame clones and leaves some out. The sample includes approximately 160,000 clones, just over 70% of them seen just once. Note on this clone: Its target is not known.

The germline CDR1 and CDR2 sequences are SGHDT and YYEEEE. This CDR3 has 15 amino acids. The junction had 3 bases not matched to a gene; V was cut back by 2 bases and J by 7 bases. The chain is built from TRBV5-6 and TRBJ1-6; 10 nucleotides line up with TRBD1. The origin of this receptor is a man aged 18 to 29 in good health and CMV-seropositive. Sequencing used PBMCs. CDR3 nucleotide sequence: TGTGCCAGCAGCTTCGACAGGGGGCGGAATTCACCCCTCCACTTT. Protein: CASSFDRGRNSPLHF. The full variable domain, with the rest looked up from reference TRBV5-6 and TRBJ1-6, is DAGVTQSPTHLIKTRGQQVTLRCSPKSGHDTVSWYQQALGQGPQFIFQYYEEEERQRGNFPDRFSGHQFPNYSSELNVNALLLGDSALYLCASSFDRGRNSPLHFGNGTRLTVT.